Below, one T cell receptor (beta chain) is given with its context. The antigen is undetermined. The entry originates in a study of T cell responses to AZD1222 COVID-19 vaccine. J gave up 7 bases and V 6 bases, and 5 bases lay outside the gene matches. Germline-derived CDR1 and CDR2 are SNHLY and FYNNEI. The CDR3 has 14 residues. The method was immunoSEQ multiplex PCR; TCRdb's version includes in-frame clones alone and lacks a portion of them. The sample includes about 130,000 clones, about 86% of them seen just once. General study results and limits: Receipt of two AZD1222 doses was followed by a rise in Spike-specific TCR breadth and depth. Repertoire collection took place solely once the T cell response had peaked. Donors were mostly white British, more females; clonal diversity possibly underestimated.

V gene TRBV2 combines with J gene TRBJ1-4, with 10 bases that match TRBD1. The source of this sequence is an adult in good health. Sequences were derived from peripheral blood, sampled on day 0 of AZD1222 vaccination. CDR3 in amino acids: CASRRTGGGEKLFF. DNA of the CDR3: TGTGCCAGCAGGAGGACAGGGGGAGGTGAAAAACTGTTTTTT.